This is a list of T cell receptor beta chains from one sample in a study of blood T cells in healthy people across ages. TCRdb reprocessed the 5' RACE reads with MiXCR, giving one entry per CDR3 protein. This table holds nearly 800,000 distinct CDR3 sequences, just under 25% found once. These sequences were also reported in another study, on T cells of mothers and their children.

The specimen was blood. Receptors were obtained from a boy between 10 and 17 years old in good health. CDR3s include the opening cysteine and the closing phenylalanine or tryptophan. Each record gives: J gene, V gene, D gene, clone size, CDR3 protein, CDR3 DNA. The D gene is left open where the match is weak. Part of the rows lack a size; the others show once, few, many or a class for expanded clones.

TRBJ2-4 | TRBV5-1 | . | . | CASSPISETKNIQYF | TGCGCCAGCAGCCCGATTTCGGAAACCAAAAACATTCAGTACTTC
TRBJ2-2 | TRBV11-2 | TRBD1 | . | CASSLSRGPSGELFF | TGTGCCAGCAGCCTCAGTAGGGGGCCCTCCGGGGAGCTGTTTTTT
TRBJ2-5 | TRBV5-1 | . | few | CASSVGPGETQYF | TGCGCCAGCAGCGTCGGCCCAGGGGAGACCCAGTACTTC
TRBJ2-4 | TRBV5-1 | TRBD2 | few | CASRRGGEDIQYF | TGCGCCAGCAGGCGGGGAGGGGAGGACATTCAGTACTTC
TRBJ2-6 | TRBV20-1 | TRBD2 | . | CSANGGGTSGKGANVLTF | TGCAGTGCTAACGGAGGGGGGACTAGCGGGAAAGGGGCCAACGTCCTGACTTTC
TRBJ2-7 | TRBV29-1 | . | . | CSVAAGISYEQYF | TGCAGCGTTGCGGCAGGGATCTCCTACGAGCAGTACTTC
TRBJ2-3 | TRBV4-3 | TRBD2 | once | CASSRGLAGRTDTQYF | TGCGCCAGCAGCCGCGGACTAGCGGGGAGAACAGATACGCAGTATTTT
TRBJ1-5 | TRBV5-1 | . | few | CASSLEGGKGQPQHF | TGCGCCAGCAGCTTGGAGGGGGGAAAGGGTCAGCCCCAGCATTTT
TRBJ2-2 | TRBV7-7 | . | . | CASSLGQGAGELFF | TGTGCTAGCAGCTTAGGCCAGGGTGCCGGGGAGCTGTTTTTT
TRBJ2-5 | TRBV9 | TRBD2 | . | CASSVGGLAFQETQYF | TGTGCCAGCAGCGTAGGAGGACTAGCGTTTCAAGAGACCCAGTACTTC
TRBJ1-1 | TRBV20-1 | . | few | CSARVLTEAFF | TGCAGTGCTAGAGTGCTCACTGAAGCTTTCTTT
TRBJ2-1 | TRBV27 | TRBD2 | . | CASRKTSGGGHEQFF | TGTGCCAGCAGGAAGACTAGCGGGGGGGGGCATGAGCAGTTCTTC
TRBJ2-7 | TRBV4-3 | TRBD1 | few | CASSHGTGEVEQYF | TGCGCCAGCAGCCACGGGACAGGGGAGGTCGAGCAGTACTTC
TRBJ2-7 | TRBV29-1 | TRBD1 | few | CSAGRRGQHEQYF | TGCAGCGCCGGTCGCAGGGGGCAGCACGAGCAGTACTTC
TRBJ1-2 | TRBV29-1 | TRBD1 | . | CSTGQAPGSYGYTF | TGCAGCACCGGACAGGCGCCGGGCTCCTATGGCTACACCTTC
TRBJ2-3 | TRBV29-1 | . | few | CSVVGLAMTDTQYF | TGCAGCGTTGTTGGCCTAGCGATGACAGATACGCAGTATTTT
TRBJ1-4 | TRBV6-5 | TRBD1 | few | CASSKSGQPNEKLFF | TGTGCCAGCAGTAAGTCGGGACAGCCCAATGAAAAACTGTTTTTT
TRBJ2-5 | TRBV6-1 | TRBD2 | . | CASSEASGSRTLF | TGTGCCAGCAGTGAGGCTAGCGGGTCCCGTACCCTCTTC
TRBJ2-5 | TRBV13 | TRBD2 | few | CASSLSASGGETQYF | TGTGCCAGCAGCTTATCGGCTAGCGGGGGTGAGACCCAGTACTTC
TRBJ2-7 | TRBV28 | TRBD2 | . | CASSSPSSGGGGVQYF | TGTGCCAGCAGTTCCCCCTCATCCGGGGGCGGGGGGGTGCAGTACTTC
TRBJ2-5 | TRBV6-6 | . | . | CASSQGGGGQETQYF | TGTGCCAGCAGTCAAGGAGGAGGGGGGCAAGAGACCCAGTACTTC
TRBJ1-6 | TRBV2 | . | . | CASREGSSSYNSPLHF | TGTGCCAGCAGAGAGGGGTCGAGCTCCTATAATTCACCCCTCCACTTT
TRBJ2-3 | TRBV3-1 | . | . | CASSQETGSDTQYF | TGTGCCAGCAGCCAAGAAACTGGCTCAGATACGCAGTATTTT
TRBJ2-7 | TRBV3-1 | TRBD2 | many | CASSPRTSGSSYEQYF | TGTGCCAGCAGCCCTCGGACTAGCGGAAGCTCCTACGAGCAGTACTTC
TRBJ2-7 | TRBV21-1 | . | few | CASTLGGLIPLLAYEQYF | TGTGCCAGCACCCTCGGGGGTCTGATCCCCCTCCTCGCCTACGAGCAGTACTTC
TRBJ1-4 | TRBV5-1 | . | few | CASSLENLGEKLFF | TGCGCCAGCAGCTTGGAAAATCTGGGTGAAAAACTGTTTTTT
TRBJ2-7 | TRBV20-1 | . | . | CSASGSGYEQYF | TGCAGTGCTAGTGGTTCGGGCTACGAGCAGTACTTC
TRBJ2-7 | TRBV20-1 | TRBD2 | . | CSAPGTSGTYEQYF | TGCAGTGCTCCCGGGACTAGCGGAACCTACGAGCAGTACTTC
TRBJ2-2 | TRBV30 | TRBD2 | few | CAWKGLAEDTGELFF | TGTGCCTGGAAGGGACTAGCGGAAGACACCGGGGAGCTGTTTTTT
TRBJ1-4 | TRBV27 | . | . | CASSPEIQGSEKLFF | TGTGCCAGCAGTCCTGAGATACAGGGTTCCGAAAAACTGTTTTTT
TRBJ2-5 | TRBV12-3/TRBV12-4 | TRBD2 | . | CASGLAEGGETQYF | TGTGCCAGCGGTCTAGCGGAGGGCGGGGAGACCCAGTACTTC
TRBJ2-7 | TRBV4-1 | . | few | CASSQDQTNPGTVGSYEQYF | TGCGCCAGCAGCCAAGACCAAACCAACCCCGGGACTGTGGGATCCTACGAGCAGTACTTC
TRBJ1-2 | TRBV5-1 | . | . | CASSFYPGQGSYGYTF | TGCGCCAGCAGCTTTTATCCCGGCCAGGGCAGCTATGGCTACACCTTC
TRBJ2-1 | TRBV6-2/TRBV6-3 | . | few | CASSVPGPSYNEQFF | TGTGCCAGCAGCGTTCCGGGCCCTTCCTACAATGAGCAGTTCTTC
TRBJ2-3 | TRBV28 | . | . | CATTIDRVRTDTQYF | TGTGCCACCACAATAGACCGGGTCCGAACAGATACGCAGTATTTT
TRBJ2-1 | TRBV7-9 | . | . | CASSLALLGTNNYNEQFF | TGTGCCAGCAGCTTAGCTTTATTGGGGACAAATAACTACAATGAGCAGTTCTTC